This T cell receptor (beta chain) comes out of a study of early T cells in non-severe SARS-CoV-2 infection. About the study: Chains were unpaired, as sequencing was done on bulk RNA from unsorted whole blood.

Germline lookup yields CDR1 SQVTM and CDR2 ANQGSEA. The CDR3 totals 14 residues. V was clipped by 3 bases and J by 4 bases, with 15 bases between them. TCRdb reprocessed the 5' RACE reads with MiXCR, giving one entry per CDR3 protein. The repertoire includes some 41,000 distinct CDR3 sequences, under 30% of them detected once, and 3.5% to 5% sits in the top ten. The chain employs TRBV29-1 and TRBJ1-2; D ambiguous. The clonotype originates from an adult who was a healthcare worker with PCR-confirmed SARS-CoV-2 infection or an uninfected control (not recorded which). Material: whole blood, obtained at baseline. The CDR3 loop is CSVEIGFDGYGYTF. The CDR3, as DNA: TGCAGCGTTGAGATTGGGTTTGACGGCTATGGCTACACCTTC.